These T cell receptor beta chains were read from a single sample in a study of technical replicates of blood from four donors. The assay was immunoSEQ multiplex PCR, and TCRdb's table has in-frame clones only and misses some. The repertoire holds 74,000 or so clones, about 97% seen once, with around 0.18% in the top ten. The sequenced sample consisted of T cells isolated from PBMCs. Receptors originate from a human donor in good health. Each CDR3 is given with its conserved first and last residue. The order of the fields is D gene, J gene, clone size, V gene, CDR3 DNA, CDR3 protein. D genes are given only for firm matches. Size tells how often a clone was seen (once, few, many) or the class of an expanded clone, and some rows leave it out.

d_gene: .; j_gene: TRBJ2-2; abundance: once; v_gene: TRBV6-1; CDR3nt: TGTGCCGGAGGAGGTAGGGCCGGGGAGCTGTTTTTT; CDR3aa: CAGGGRAGELFF
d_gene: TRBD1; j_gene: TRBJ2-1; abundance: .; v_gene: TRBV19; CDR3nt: TGTGCCAGTAGTATTACTCGACAGGGGGCATGGAATGAGCAGTTCTTC; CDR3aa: CASSITRQGAWNEQFF
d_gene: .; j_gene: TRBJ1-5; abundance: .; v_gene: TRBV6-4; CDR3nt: TGTGCCAGCAGCTATGATAGCAATCAGCCCCAGCATTTT; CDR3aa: CASSYDSNQPQHF
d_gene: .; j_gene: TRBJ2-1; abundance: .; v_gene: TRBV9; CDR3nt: TGTGCCAGCAGCGTGGCCCCCGGGGGAGTGTCCTACAATGAGCAGTTCTTC; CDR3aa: CASSVAPGGVSYNEQFF
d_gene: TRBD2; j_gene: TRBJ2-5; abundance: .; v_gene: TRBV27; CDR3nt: TGTGCCAGCAGTTTAGAGACTAGCGCGGAGACCCAGTACTTC; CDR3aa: CASSLETSAETQYF
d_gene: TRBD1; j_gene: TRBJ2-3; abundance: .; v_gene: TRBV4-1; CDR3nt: TGCGCCAGCAGCTCCCCCAAACCGGGACAGGGGTCAGATACGCAGTATTTT; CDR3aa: CASSSPKPGQGSDTQYF
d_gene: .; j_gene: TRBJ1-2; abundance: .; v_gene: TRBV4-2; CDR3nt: TGTGCCAGCAGCCAAGATTTACAGGGAATTCGAGAGGGCTACACCTTC; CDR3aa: CASSQDLQGIREGYTF
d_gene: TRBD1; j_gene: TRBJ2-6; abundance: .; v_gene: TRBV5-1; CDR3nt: TGCGCCAGCAGCTTGGGGGCAGGGGGCTTTGGTGGGGCCAACGTCCTGACTTTC; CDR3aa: CASSLGAGGFGGANVLTF
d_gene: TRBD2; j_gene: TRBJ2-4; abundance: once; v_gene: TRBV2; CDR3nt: TGTGCCAGCAGTGAAAATAGGGAGGGGAAAAACATTCAGTACTTC; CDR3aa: CASSENREGKNIQYF
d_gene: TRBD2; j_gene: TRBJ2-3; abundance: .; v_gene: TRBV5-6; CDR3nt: TGTGCCAGCAGCTTAATCATAGCGGGAGGGAGCACAGATACGCAGTATTTT; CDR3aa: CASSLIIAGGSTDTQYF
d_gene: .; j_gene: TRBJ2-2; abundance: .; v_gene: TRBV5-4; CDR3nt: TGTGCCAGCAGCTTACAAACACAGGGGCGGGATGGGGAGCTGTTTTTT; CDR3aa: CASSLQTQGRDGELFF
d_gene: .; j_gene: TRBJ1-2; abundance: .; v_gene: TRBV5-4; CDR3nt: TGTGCCAGCAGCAGACGGACAGACCCCTATGGCTACACCTTC; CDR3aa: CASSRRTDPYGYTF
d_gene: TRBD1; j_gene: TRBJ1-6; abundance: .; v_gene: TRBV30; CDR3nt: TGTGCCGGAACCGGGACAGGGGTTTCACCCCTCCACTTT; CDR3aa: CAGTGTGVSPLHF
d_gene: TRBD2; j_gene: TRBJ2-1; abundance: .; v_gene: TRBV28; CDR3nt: TGTGCCAGCAGTCCTCGACTAGCGGACAATGAGCAGTTCTTC; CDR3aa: CASSPRLADNEQFF
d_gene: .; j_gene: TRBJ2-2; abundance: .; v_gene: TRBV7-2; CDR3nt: TGTGCCAGCAGCCGAAGCTATAACACCGGGGAGCTGTTTTTT; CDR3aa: CASSRSYNTGELFF
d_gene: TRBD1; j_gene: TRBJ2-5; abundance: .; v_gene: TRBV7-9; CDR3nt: TGTGCCAGCAGCTCCGAATTGGACAGGGTAAAAGAGACCCAGTACTTC; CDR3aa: CASSSELDRVKETQYF
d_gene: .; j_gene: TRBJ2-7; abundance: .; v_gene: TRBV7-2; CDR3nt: TGTGCCAGCAGCTTAGACCGGTACTCCTACGAGCAGTACTTC; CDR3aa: CASSLDRYSYEQYF
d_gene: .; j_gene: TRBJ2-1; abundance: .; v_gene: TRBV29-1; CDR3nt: TGCATAGTAAACCGGGAACGCTACAATGAGCAGTTCTTC; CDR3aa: CIVNRERYNEQFF
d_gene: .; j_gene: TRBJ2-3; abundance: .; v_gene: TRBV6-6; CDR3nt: TGTGCCAGCGGGTTCGGGAGTAGCACAGATACGCAGTATTTT; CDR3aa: CASGFGSSTDTQYF
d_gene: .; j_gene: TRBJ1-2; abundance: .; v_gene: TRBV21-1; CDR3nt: TGTGCCAGCAGCTATGTTGATTCTAATGCTGGCTACACCTTC; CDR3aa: CASSYVDSNAGYTF
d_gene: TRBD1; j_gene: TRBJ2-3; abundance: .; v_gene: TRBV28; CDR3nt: TGTGCCAGCAGTTTATCCCCCCGGGACAGCCCAGGGACAGATACGCAGTATTTT; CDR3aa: CASSLSPRDSPGTDTQYF
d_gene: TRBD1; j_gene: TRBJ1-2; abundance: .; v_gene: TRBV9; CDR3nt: TGTGCCAGCAGCCCCCAGACGGGGCAGGGGGGAAGCTACACCTTC; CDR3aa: CASSPQTGQGGSYTF
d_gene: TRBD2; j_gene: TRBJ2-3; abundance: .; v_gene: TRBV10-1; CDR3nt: TGCGCCAGCAGTGAGTCGAAGGCCGGTGGGACTATATATTTT; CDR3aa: CASSESKAGGTIYF
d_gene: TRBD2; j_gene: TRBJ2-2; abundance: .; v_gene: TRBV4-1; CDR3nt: TGCGCCAGCAGGCTTGAAGCTAGCGGGAGGACCGGGGAGCTGTTTTTT; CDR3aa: CASRLEASGRTGELFF
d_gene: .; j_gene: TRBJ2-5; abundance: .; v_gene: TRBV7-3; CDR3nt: TGTGCCAGCAGCTTAAGCGGGGAAGAGACCCAGTACTTC; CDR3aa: CASSLSGEETQYF
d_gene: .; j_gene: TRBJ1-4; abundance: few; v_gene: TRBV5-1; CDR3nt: TGCGCCAGCAGCCCGAGGGGGGGAGCTAATGAAAAACTGTTTTTT; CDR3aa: CASSPRGGANEKLFF
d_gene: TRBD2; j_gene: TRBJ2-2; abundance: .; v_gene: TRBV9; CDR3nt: TGTGCCAGCAGCGCCCGCCGGTGGGGACTAGCGGCCCCCCACGGGACCGGGGAGCTGTTTTTT; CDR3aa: CASSARRWGLAAPHGTGELFF
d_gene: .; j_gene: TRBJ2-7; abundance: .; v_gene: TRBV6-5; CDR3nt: TGTGCCAGCAGTTACTTCGACGGACAATACGAGCAGTACTTC; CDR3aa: CASSYFDGQYEQYF
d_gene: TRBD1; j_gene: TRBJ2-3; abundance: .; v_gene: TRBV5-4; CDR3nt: TGTGCCAGCAGCTTGGACAGGGGTACAGATACGCAGTATTTT; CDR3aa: CASSLDRGTDTQYF
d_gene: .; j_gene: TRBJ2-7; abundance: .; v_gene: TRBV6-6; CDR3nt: TGTGCCAGCAGCGTGGGGGGCTCCTACGAGCAGTACTTC; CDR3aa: CASSVGGSYEQYF
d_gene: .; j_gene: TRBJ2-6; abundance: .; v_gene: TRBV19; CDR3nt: TGTGCCACTTCTACGCGGGTCAGCTCTGGGGCCAACGTCCTGACTTTC; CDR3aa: CATSTRVSSGANVLTF
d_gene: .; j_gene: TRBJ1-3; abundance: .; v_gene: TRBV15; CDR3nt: TGTGCCACCCGAGAGGCCAACTCTGGAAACACCATATATTTT; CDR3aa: CATREANSGNTIYF
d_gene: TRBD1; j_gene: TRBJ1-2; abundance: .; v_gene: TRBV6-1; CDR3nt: TGTGCCAGCAGTGAAGCTGTGACAGGGGGCTATGGCTACACCTTC; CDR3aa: CASSEAVTGGYGYTF
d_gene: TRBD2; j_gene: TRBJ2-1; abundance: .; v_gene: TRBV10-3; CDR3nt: TGTGCCATCAGGGACGGGACTATACGTAATGAGCAGTTCTTC; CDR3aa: CAIRDGTIRNEQFF
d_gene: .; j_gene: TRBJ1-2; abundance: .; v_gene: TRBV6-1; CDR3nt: TGTGCCAGCAGATATACCTCGGCGGGGTACTATGGCTACACCTTC; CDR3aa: CASRYTSAGYYGYTF
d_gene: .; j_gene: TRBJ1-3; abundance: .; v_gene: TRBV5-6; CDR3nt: TGTGCCAGCAGCCCTTTGAGCTCTGGAAACACCATATATTTT; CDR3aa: CASSPLSSGNTIYF
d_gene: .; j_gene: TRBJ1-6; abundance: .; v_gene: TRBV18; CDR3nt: TGTGCCAGCTCACCTATAATCGCAGTGGATTCACCCCTCCACTTT; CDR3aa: CASSPIIAVDSPLHF
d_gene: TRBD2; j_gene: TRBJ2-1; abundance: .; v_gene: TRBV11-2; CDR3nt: TGTGCCAGCAGCTTACGGGGGGGGGACTACAATGAGCAGTTCTTC; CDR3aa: CASSLRGGDYNEQFF
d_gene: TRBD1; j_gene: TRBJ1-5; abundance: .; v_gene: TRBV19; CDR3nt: TGTGCCAGTAGTGCGACAGGGGGCAGTTCTCAGCCCCAGCATTTT; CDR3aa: CASSATGGSSQPQHF
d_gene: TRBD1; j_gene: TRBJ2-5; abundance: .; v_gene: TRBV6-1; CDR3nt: TGTGCCAGCAGACCTCAGGGGGCTGGAGAGACCCAGTACTTC; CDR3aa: CASRPQGAGETQYF
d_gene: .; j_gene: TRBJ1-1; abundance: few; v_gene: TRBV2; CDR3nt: TGTGCCAGCAGAATAACAGGGAACACTGAAGCTTTCTTT; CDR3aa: CASRITGNTEAFF
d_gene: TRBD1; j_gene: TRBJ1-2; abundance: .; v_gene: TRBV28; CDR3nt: TGTGCCAGCAGTTCCGGACAGGGCTATGGCTACACCTTC; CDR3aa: CASSSGQGYGYTF
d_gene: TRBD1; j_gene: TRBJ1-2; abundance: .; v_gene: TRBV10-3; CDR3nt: TGTGCCATCAGTGAGCCGGGACAGGGAGGGGGCTACACCTTC; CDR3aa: CAISEPGQGGGYTF
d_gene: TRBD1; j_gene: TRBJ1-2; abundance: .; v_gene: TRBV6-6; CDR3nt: TGTGCCAGCAGTTACTCGGGACAGAGCTATGGCTACACCTTC; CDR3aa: CASSYSGQSYGYTF
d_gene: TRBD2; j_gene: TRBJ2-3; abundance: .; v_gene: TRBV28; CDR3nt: TGTGCCAGCACCCCGGGGGGGCCAGATACGCAGTATTTT; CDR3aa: CASTPGGPDTQYF
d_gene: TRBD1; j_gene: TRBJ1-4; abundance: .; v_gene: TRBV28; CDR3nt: TGTGCCAGCACCTCTCCGACAGGGGTTGAAAAACTGTTTTTT; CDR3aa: CASTSPTGVEKLFF
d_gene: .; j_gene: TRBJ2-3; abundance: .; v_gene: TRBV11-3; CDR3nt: TGTGCCAGCAGCTCCGGGACAAGGCTCTTTAGGGCAGATACGCAGTATTTT; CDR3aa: CASSSGTRLFRADTQYF
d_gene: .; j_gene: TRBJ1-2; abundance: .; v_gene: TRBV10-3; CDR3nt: TGTGCCATCAGTGAGTCGACCGACAAGGTTGGTAGTGGCTACACCTTC; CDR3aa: CAISESTDKVGSGYTF
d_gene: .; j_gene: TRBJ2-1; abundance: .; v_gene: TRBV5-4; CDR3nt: TGTGCCAGCAGCTTGGCGGGCAGGGCCCGGGAGTTCTTC; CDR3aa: CASSLAGRAREFF
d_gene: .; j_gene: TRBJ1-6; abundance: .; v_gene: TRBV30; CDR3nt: TGTGCCTGGACCATGGGGGGTTCTAATTCACCCCTCCACTTT; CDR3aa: CAWTMGGSNSPLHF
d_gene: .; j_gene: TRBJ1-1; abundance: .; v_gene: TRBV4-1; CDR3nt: TGCGCCAGCAGCCAAGGTCGAACTCCAGGGGCCACTGAAGCTTTCTTT; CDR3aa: CASSQGRTPGATEAFF